The next 14 T cell receptor beta chains were all read from a single sample in a study of T cell responses to AZD1222 COVID-19 vaccine. Repertoires were generated with immunoSEQ multiplex PCR, while TCRdb's copy carries only in-frame clones and drops some. The sample lists 100,000 to 150,000 clones, just under 95% occurring once. The sample in question was peripheral blood, obtained 28 days after the second AZD1222 dose. The receptor set was obtained from an adult who received the AZD1222 COVID-19 vaccine.

This clone was recorded once. V gene TRBV24-1 combines with J gene TRBJ1-2; tentative D call: TRBD1 (5 bases). The CDR3 loop spans 14 amino acids. CDR1 and CDR2 from the germline V gene are KGHDR and SFDVKD. Trimming took 2 bases from V and 10 from J, leaving 16 bases between them. The CDR3 nucleotides read TGTGCCACCAGTGATTCGAGAACGGACACCTCCTACACCTTC. It encodes CATSDSRTDTSYTF.

The rearrangement links TRBV6-2 or TRBV6-3 to TRBJ2-4, with D possibly TRBD2 on 5 matching bases. V shed 5 bases and J shed 7 bases, with 18 bases lying between them. The CDR3 is made up of 15 amino acids. Germline CDR1 MNHEY, CDR2 SVGEGT. The CDR3, as DNA: TGTGCCAGCAGTCCGGAGAGGGCGTCGCTCAACATTCAGTACTTC. Amino acid sequence: CASSPERASLNIQYF.

CDR3: CASSLAGSVSPLHF. The DNA for the CDR3 is TGCGCCAGCAGCTTGGCAGGGTCGGTGTCACCCCTCCACTTT. The chain couples TRBV5-1 to TRBJ1-6, with D perhaps matching TRBD1 (5 bases). CDR1 SGHRS and CDR2 YFSETQ come from the germline V gene. The length of the CDR3 is 14 residues. Trimming took off 0 bases at V and 10 bases at J, with 11 bases between the two ends. Variable domain in full (rest from reference TRBV5-1 and TRBJ1-6): KAGVTQTPRYLIKTRGQQVTLSCSPISGHRSVSWYQQTPGQGLQFLFEYFSETQRNKGNFPGRFSGRQFSNSRSEMNVSTLELGDSALYLCASSLAGSVSPLHFGNGTRLTVT.

The rearrangement uses TRBV11-3 and TRBJ2-7; 10 bases align to TRBD2. Germline CDR1 SGHNT, CDR2 YENEEA. V was pared by 5 bases and J by 2 bases, with 6 bases of the junction left unmatched. There are 15 residues in the CDR3. CDR3 nucleotides: TGTGCCAGCAGCCGGCGGCTAGCGGGGGCCTACGAGCAGTACTTC. Translated, it gives CASSRRLAGAYEQYF.

The rearrangement uses TRBV27 and TRBJ1-5, with no clear D. This CDR3 has 12 residues. Germline V gene data show CDR1 as MNHEY and CDR2 as SMNVEV (reference sequence). With 4 bases removed from V and 6 bases from J, the gap between germline ends came to 7 bases. CDR3 in DNA: TGTGCCAGCAGTTCTCCGGGTCAGCCCCAGCATTTT. Translated: CASSSPGQPQHF.

J is TRBJ1-1 and V is TRBV28; D is ambiguous. The ends were cut back, 5 bases at V and 2 bases at J, with 12 bases in the middle. The CDR3 contains 14 residues. CDR1 is MDHEN, CDR2 SYDVKM, per germline. Here the CDR3 DNA reads TGTGCCAGCAGTATAGCCAGGATTAACACTGAAGCTTTCTTT. This gives the protein CASSIARINTEAFF.

The rearrangement links TRBV2 to TRBJ2-1; D remains ambiguous. Germline-derived CDR1 and CDR2 are SNHLY and FYNNEI. This CDR3 has 15 residues. V was trimmed by 0 bases and J by 4 bases, leaving 10 bases between them. DNA for the CDR3: TGTGCCAGCAGTGAAGCGCACCCAGGTTACAATGAGCAGTTCTTC. Translation gives CASSEAHPGYNEQFF.

The rearrangement links TRBV19 to TRBJ1-1; D not certain. CDR1 and CDR2 (germline): LNHDA, SQIVND (reference sequence). The CDR3 length is 18 residues. The germline V and J ends were trimmed by 0 bases and 0 bases, with 17 bases remaining between them. In DNA, the CDR3 is TGTGCCAGTAGTATAGATGAGAGGGCACCGAACATGAACACTGAAGCTTTCTTT. This sequence encodes CASSIDERAPNMNTEAFF.

V is TRBV6-5 and J is TRBJ2-1, with D perhaps TRBD2 (7 bases). V was cut by 5 bases and J by 2 bases, with 13 bases left in between. CDR3 length equals 15 residues. Germline V CDR1 and CDR2: MNHEY, SVGAGI. CDR3 protein: CASSREGGPYNEQFF. CDR3 sequence (DNA): TGTGCCAGCAGTAGGGAGGGGGGGCCCTACAATGAGCAGTTCTTC.

This clone was seen only once. This sequence joins TRBV25-1 and TRBJ2-5; the D gene could be TRBD1 or TRBD2 (5 bases each). Per germline, CDR1 MGHDK and CDR2 SYGVNS. V gave up 2 bases and J gave up 5 bases, with 18 bases separating them. This CDR3 region has 16 residues. This CDR3 is CASSERPGPTMETQYF. In nucleotides, the CDR3 is TGTGCCAGCAGTGAACGACCGGGACCCACAATGGAGACCCAGTACTTC. The complete variable domain, with remaining parts taken from reference TRBV25-1 and TRBJ2-5, reads EADIYQTPRYLVIGTGKKITLECSQTMGHDKMYWYQQDPGMELHLIHYSYGVNSTEKGDLSSESTVSRIRTEHFPLTLESARPSHTSQYLCASSERPGPTMETQYFGPGTRLLVL.

Only a few counts were recorded for this clone. The V and J genes are TRBV27 and TRBJ1-6; tentatively, D is TRBD1 (6 bases). Trimming took off 6 bases at V and 8 bases at J, with 14 bases between the two ends. CDR1 is MNHEY, CDR2 SMNVEV, per germline (reference sequence). This CDR3 is built from 14 residues. The CDR3 DNA is TGTGCCAGCAGGGGATACAGGGACGATTCACCCCTCCACTTT. Its translation: CASRGYRDDSPLHF.

The sample holds one count of this clone. This rearrangement joins TRBV4-1 to TRBJ2-5; the D gene is possibly TRBD2 (7 bases). V dropped 0 bases and J dropped 5 bases, with 22 bases sitting between them. CDR3 length: 18 amino acids. Germline V lookup: CDR1 MGHRA, CDR2 YSYEKL. The CDR3 protein is CASSQEPWGGGRTETQYF. CDR3 nucleotides: TGCGCCAGCAGCCAAGAACCTTGGGGAGGGGGGCGGACCGAGACCCAGTACTTC.

The chain uses TRBV5-1 and TRBJ2-5; D gene ambiguous. In germline, CDR1 is SGHRS, CDR2 YFSETQ. The CDR3 length is 14 residues. V was pared by 0 bases and J by 0 bases, with 6 bases between. The CDR3 reads CASSLDANQETQYF. The CDR3 DNA is TGCGCCAGCAGCTTGGACGCAAACCAAGAGACCCAGTACTTC.

V is TRBV4-1 and J is TRBJ1-3; D gene uncertain. Germline CDR1 MGHRA, CDR2 YSYEKL. Trimming took off 0 bases at V and 3 bases at J, with 12 bases between the two ends. This CDR3 region has 16 residues. Here the CDR3 reads CASSQDSDGNGNTIYF. CDR3 in DNA: TGCGCCAGCAGCCAAGATTCGGACGGTAATGGAAACACCATATATTTT.